These 9 T cell receptor beta chains share one sample of origin, sequenced in a study of control samples from healthy donors and cancer patients. Here immunoSEQ multiplex PCR was the method, and the copy in TCRdb shows in-frame clones only, minus some. The table shows 110,000 to 150,000 clones, with around 94% occurring only once. The sample consisted of PBMCs. The receptors were sampled from a man aged 55-75 years with colorectal cancer.

This chain joins TRBV7-9 and TRBJ2-5; perhaps TRBD2 as D (7 bases). Trimming cost V 4 bases and J 3 bases, with 21 bases left between them. CDR3 length: 17 amino acids. The germline gives CDR1 SEHNR, CDR2 FQNEAQ (reference sequence). The CDR3 DNA sequence: TGTGCCAGCAGCTCCCTCAGGGGAGGGGGGGTAAAAGAGACCCAGTACTTC. It yields the protein CASSSLRGGGVKETQYF.

Concerning this clone: Other DNA sequences within the sample encode an identical CDR3. V usage is TRBV20-1 and J usage is TRBJ2-1; no clear D. The CDR3 is 11 residues long. Germline V gene sequence: CDR1 DFQATT, CDR2 SNEGSKA (reference sequence). V shed 6 bases and J shed 7 bases, with 10 bases lying between them. The DNA of the CDR3 is TGCAGTGCCCGTGGGTCTAATGAGCAGTTCTTC. Translated: CSARGSNEQFF.

The chain joins TRBV5-8 to TRBJ2-7; D tentatively fits TRBD1 or TRBD2 (5 bases each). The CDR3 sequence is 16 residues long. V was pared by 0 bases and J by 2 bases, with 15 bases between. From germline, CDR1 is SGHTS and CDR2 YDEGEE. The CDR3, as DNA: TGTGCCAGCAGCTTGGGGGGCAGAGGGTGGACCTACGAGCAGTACTTC. Its translation is CASSLGGRGWTYEQYF.

In this sample, this clone turned up once. V and J are TRBV7-2 and TRBJ2-5, with D perhaps TRBD1 or TRBD2 (6 bases each). The CDR3 length is 15 residues. The V end was cut by 5 bases, the J end by 1 base, with 14 bases between. The V gene's germline CDR1 is SGHTA and CDR2 FQGNSA. CDR3 sequence: CASSRDWGAQETQYF. The CDR3 nucleotides read TGTGCCAGCAGCAGAGACTGGGGGGCCCAAGAGACCCAGTACTTC. The variable domain in full, with the rest retrieved from reference TRBV7-2 and TRBJ2-5, is GAGVSQSPSNKVTEKGKDVELRCDPISGHTALYWYRQSLGQGLEFLIYFQGNSAPDKSGLPSDRFSAERTGGSVSTLTIQRTQQEDSAVYLCASSRDWGAQETQYFGPGTRLLVL.

The chain recombines TRBV7-2 with TRBJ1-4; a weak D match, TRBD1 (5 bases). Germline CDR1 reads SGHTA; CDR2 reads FQGNSA. V lost 6 bases, J lost 0 bases, and 8 bases lay in between. This CDR3 region has 14 residues. The CDR3, as DNA: TGTGCCAGCAGGCCGACAGCAACTAATGAAAAACTGTTTTTT. Translation gives CASRPTATNEKLFF.

This chain links TRBV6-5 with TRBJ2-2; 8 positions agree with TRBD2. In germline, CDR1 is MNHEY, CDR2 SVGAGI. The V segment lost 2 bases and the J segment 4 bases; nucleotides outside the gene matches: 0. The CDR3 runs 14 residues. This CDR3 is CASSYRGGTGELFF. The CDR3 DNA sequence: TGTGCCAGCAGTTACCGGGGGGGCACCGGGGAGCTGTTTTTT.

The CDR3 nucleotides read TGTGCCAGCAGCCAGGGAACTGAAAAACTGTTTTTT. Its translation is CASSQGTEKLFF. The chain has TRBV6-6 and TRBJ1-4, with a weak D call TRBD1 (5 bases). The V gene lost 6 bases and the J gene lost 7 bases, with 9 bases spanning the gap. CDR1 is MNHNY, CDR2 SVGAGI, per germline (reference sequence). This CDR3 has 12 amino acids.

CDR3 sequence: CASSAPLGQGDQPQHF. Here the CDR3 DNA reads TGTGCCAGTTCCGCCCCCCTCGGGCAAGGAGATCAGCCCCAGCATTTT. The chain employs TRBV19 and TRBJ1-5; the D is unclear. From germline, CDR1 is LNHDA and CDR2 SQIVND (reference sequence). The CDR3 consists of 16 residues. V was cut by 8 bases and J by 5 bases, with 22 bases left in between.

J is TRBJ2-7 and V is TRBV10-3, with 9 bases identical to TRBD1. The CDR3 extends over 13 amino acids. The germline V gene has CDR1 ENHRY and CDR2 SYGVKD. Trimming cost V 5 bases and J 7 bases; bases outside gene matches: 6. The CDR3 region is CAISLQGASEQYF. The DNA for the CDR3 is TGTGCCATCAGTTTACAGGGGGCGAGTGAGCAGTACTTC.